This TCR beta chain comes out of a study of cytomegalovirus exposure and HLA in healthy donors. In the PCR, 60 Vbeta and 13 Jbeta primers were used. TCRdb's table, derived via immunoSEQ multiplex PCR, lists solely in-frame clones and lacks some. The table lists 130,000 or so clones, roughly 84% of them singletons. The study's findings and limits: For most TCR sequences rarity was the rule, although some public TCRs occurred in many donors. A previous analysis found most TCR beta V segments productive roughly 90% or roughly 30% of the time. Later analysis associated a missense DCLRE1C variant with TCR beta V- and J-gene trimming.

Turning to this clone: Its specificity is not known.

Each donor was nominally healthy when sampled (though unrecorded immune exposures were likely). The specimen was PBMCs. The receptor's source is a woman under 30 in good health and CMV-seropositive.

The CDR3 coding sequence is TGTGCCAGCAGCGGGGACAACACAGATACGCAGTATTTT. It is translated as CASSGDNTDTQYF. J is TRBJ2-3 and V is TRBV11-1, with TRBD1 as a possible D gene (6 bases). The V gene lost 5 bases and the J gene lost 2 bases, with 8 bases spanning the gap. The CDR3 contains 13 residues. Germline CDR1 reads SGHAT; CDR2 reads FQDESV (reference sequence).